The next 21 T cell receptor beta chains were all read from a single sample in a study of T cells in Graves' hyperthyroidism and ophthalmopathy. The TCR beta CDR3 regions underwent amplification using RNA transcripts as the source. The primer set for the first-round RT-PCR of the TCR CDR3 was HTBI. TCRdb reprocessed the multiplex PCR reads with MiXCR, giving one entry per CDR3 protein. The data contain 250,000 to 400,000 distinct CDR3 sequences, roughly 15% of them singletons. The sample comprised blood. All receptors derive from a woman aged 35 to 49 with Graves' ophthalmopathy.

This clonotype was seen only a few times. The chain couples TRBV18 to TRBJ2-7; possibly TRBD1 for D (6 bases). The CDR3 has 14 residues. V was shortened by 1 base and J by 3 bases, with 10 bases between the two germline ends. Germline V gene data show CDR1 as KGHSH and CDR2 as LQKENI. The CDR3 sequence: CASSPQDSNYEQYF. The CDR3 DNA reads TGTGCCAGCTCACCACAGGACAGCAACTACGAGCAGTACTTC.

The chain carries TRBV20-1 and TRBJ1-5, with D possibly matching TRBD1 (6 bases). The V and J ends lost 4 bases and 0 bases respectively, with 13 bases between them. The CDR3 spans 15 residues. The germline CDR1 and CDR2 sequences are DFQATT and SNEGSKA (reference sequence). CDR3 bases: TGCAGTGCTACCCCAGGGGTCCTTAGCAATCAGCCCCAGCATTTT. Encoded protein: CSATPGVLSNQPQHF.

Points on this clonotype: A read error may be the cause here, since a much bigger clone is one base away. The rearrangement links TRBV18 to TRBJ1-5, with D maybe TRBD1 (5 bases). The germline V gene has CDR1 KGHSH and CDR2 LQKENI. V was shortened by 6 bases and J by 9 bases, with 15 bases between the two germline ends. This CDR3 comprises 13 residues. The chain's CDR3 is CASSRQGSGPQHF. The CDR3, as DNA: TGTGCCAGCTCTCGGCAGGGCTCGGGGCCCCAGCATTTT.

This clonotype was seen at least ten times. The chain uses TRBV12-3 or TRBV12-4 and TRBJ1-2; D may be TRBD1 (6 bases). The CDR3 totals 13 residues. The V end lost 4 bases, the J end lost 7 bases, and 13 bases lay between the germline ends. The CDR3 reads CASSWQGRSGYTF. Written as DNA, the CDR3 is TGTGCCAGCAGTTGGCAGGGGAGGTCTGGCTACACCTTC.

This clonotype was seen a few times. The chain carries TRBV7-8 and TRBJ1-3, with TRBD1 identical over 11 bases. The CDR3 consists of 14 residues. The J segment lost 2 bases and the V segment lost 7 bases, leaving 1 base of the junction unmatched. The germline gives CDR1 SGHVS, CDR2 FQNEAQ. The CDR3 nucleotides are TGTGCCAGCATGGGACAGGGGGCTGGAAACACCATATATTTT. Its protein is CASMGQGAGNTIYF.

This clonotype was recorded at least ten times. The gene calls are TRBV30 and TRBJ2-3; a possible D gene is TRBD1 (6 bases). The CDR3 extends over 15 amino acids. V dropped 3 bases and J dropped 2 bases, with 15 bases sitting between them. Germline CDR1 and CDR2: GTSNPN and SVGIG (reference sequence). CDR3 nucleotides: TGTGCCTGGAGGGTGGGGGCTGCGACCACAGATACGCAGTATTTT. This encodes CAWRVGAATTDTQYF. Full variable domain (missing parts from reference TRBV30 and TRBJ2-3): SQTIHQWPATLVQPVGSPLSLECTVEGTSNPNLYWYRQAAGRGLQLLFYSVGIGQISSEVPQNLSASRPQDRQFILSSKKLLLSDSGFYLCAWRVGAATTDTQYFGPGTRLTVL.

This clonotype was recorded at least ten times. The chain is built from TRBV20-1 and TRBJ2-1; 14 bases match TRBD2. The CDR3 runs 20 residues. CDR1 and CDR2 from the germline V gene are DFQATT and SNEGSKA (reference sequence). V was pared by 2 bases and J by 6 bases, with 18 bases of the junction left unmatched. The CDR3 DNA sequence: TGCAGTGCTAGAAGGTCTCCGGGACTAGCGGGAGTAGGTGTCCCCAATGAGCAGTTCTTC. Its protein is CSARRSPGLAGVGVPNEQFF.

The chain links TRBV18 to TRBJ1-2; 8 nucleotides match TRBD1. The V and J ends lost 4 bases and 6 bases, in that order; junction bases with no gene match: 4. Germline CDR1 reads KGHSH; CDR2 reads LQKENI. The CDR3 is made up of 13 amino acids. CDR3 loop: CASSLTGENGYTF. DNA of the CDR3: TGTGCCAGCTCACTGACAGGGGAGAATGGCTACACCTTC.

The J gene is TRBJ1-1, the V gene TRBV20-1; a possible D gene is TRBD1 (6 bases). The germline V and J ends were trimmed by 3 bases and 6 bases, with 11 bases remaining between them. The CDR3 totals 12 residues. Germline CDR1 DFQATT, CDR2 SNEGSKA (reference sequence). The CDR3 protein is CSARGGAPEAFF. CDR3 DNA: TGCAGTGCTAGGGGGGGGGCCCCTGAAGCTTTCTTT.

This clonotype has ten or more counts. This chain connects TRBV7-9 to TRBJ2-5; D not certain. V was cut by 6 bases and J by 12 bases, with 20 bases left in between. Germline CDR1 SEHNR, CDR2 FQNEAQ (reference sequence). This CDR3 has 13 residues. DNA of the CDR3: TGTGCCAGCAGTACCGAGTCTCCGGTTTTGAAGTACTTC. As protein: CASSTESPVLKYF. Using reference TRBV7-9 and TRBJ2-5 for the parts outside the CDR3, the full variable domain is DTGVSQNPRHKITKRGQNVTFRCDPISEHNRLYWYRQTLGQGPEFLTYFQNEAQLEKSRLLSDRFSAERPKGSFSTLEIQRTEQGDSAMYLCASSTESPVLKYFGPGTRLLVL.

This clonotype was detected many times. This chain uses TRBV7-8 with TRBJ2-7; D unresolved. CDR3 size: 13 residues. V was clipped by 2 bases and J by 0 bases, with 5 bases between them. CDR1 is SGHVS and CDR2 is FQNEAQ in the germline V gene. Here the CDR3 DNA reads TGTGCCAGCAGCTTACCGAGCTCCTACGAGCAGTACTTC. Residues: CASSLPSSYEQYF. Drawing the rest from reference TRBV7-8 and TRBJ2-7, the complete variable domain is GAGVSQSPRYKVAKRGQDVALRCDPISGHVSLFWYQQALGQGPEFLTYFQNEAQLDKSGLPSDRFFAERPEGSVSTLKIQRTQQEDSAVYLCASSLPSSYEQYFGPGTRLTVT.

This clonotype showed up many times. This chain joins TRBV15 and TRBJ2-7; perhaps TRBD1 as D (6 bases). Trimming cost V 6 bases and J 2 bases, with 14 bases left between them. Looked up from germline, CDR1 is LNHNV and CDR2 is YYDKDF (reference sequence). The CDR3 is 14 amino acids. CDR3 DNA: TGTGCCACCAGAGAGGGGCAGGGGACCTACGAGCAGTACTTC. Encoded protein: CATREGQGTYEQYF. The full variable domain, its missing parts supplied by reference TRBV15 and TRBJ2-7, is DAMVIQNPRYQVTQFGKPVTLSCSQTLNHNVMYWYQQKSSQAPKLLFHYYDKDFNNEADTPDNFQSRRPNTSFCFLDIRSPGLGDTAMYLCATREGQGTYEQYFGPGTRLTVT.

This clonotype was found a few times. V and J are TRBV12-3 or TRBV12-4 and TRBJ2-4, with D unclear. V was shortened by 7 bases and J by 0 bases, with 22 bases between the two germline ends. The CDR3 is 18 amino acids. CDR3 nucleotide sequence: TGTGCCAGCAATTTTAGGATAAACAGCAACCTAGCCAAAAACATTCAGTACTTC. Protein: CASNFRINSNLAKNIQYF.

On this clonotype: A much larger clone sits a single nucleotide away, making a read error possible. The V call is TRBV20-1, the J call TRBJ2-7; the match to TRBD1 covers 10 bases. The CDR3 totals 16 residues. CDR1 DFQATT and CDR2 SNEGSKA come from the germline V gene (reference sequence). V was pared by 0 bases and J by 8 bases, with 13 bases of the junction left unmatched. CDR3 bases: TGCAGTGCTAGAGACCCGACCGGGACAGGGGCCCACAAGCAGTACTTC. This encodes CSARDPTGTGAHKQYF.

This sequence joins TRBV11-2 and TRBJ2-7; 8 bases match TRBD2. V lost 5 bases, J lost 6 bases, and 18 bases stayed unmatched. Germline CDR1 SGHAT, CDR2 FQNNGV. CDR3 length: 17 amino acids. CDR3 DNA: TGTGCCAGCAGCCTTTCATCGCCCCGGGCGGGGGGCGTCGAGCAGTACTTC. Translated, it gives CASSLSSPRAGGVEQYF.

This clonotype was counted at least ten times. This chain links TRBV29-1 with TRBJ2-2, with D perhaps matching TRBD2 (5 bases). Trimming took 6 bases from V and 2 from J, leaving 16 bases between them. Germline V gives CDR1 SQVTM, CDR2 ANQGSEA. The CDR3 extends over 15 amino acids. Here the CDR3 reads CSVGVGLINTGELFF. CDR3 sequence (DNA): TGCAGCGTGGGTGTAGGACTCATCAACACCGGGGAGCTGTTTTTT.

This clonotype has ten or more counts. The gene calls are TRBV28 and TRBJ2-5; a weak D match, TRBD1 (7 bases). CDR1 MDHEN and CDR2 SYDVKM come from the germline V gene. V was cut by 2 bases and J by 9 bases, with 16 bases left in between. CDR3 length: 14 residues. CDR3: CASSLGGGSGAQYF. CDR3 coding DNA: TGTGCCAGCAGTTTAGGAGGGGGCTCCGGGGCCCAGTACTTC.

The chain uses TRBV6-2 or TRBV6-3 and TRBJ2-2; the D gene could be TRBD1 or TRBD2 (5 bases each). This CDR3 spans 15 amino acids. The germline gives CDR1 MNHEY, CDR2 SVGEGT. V lost 6 bases, J lost 3 bases, and 14 bases lay in between. The CDR3 DNA follows: TGTGCCAGCAGCGGCCGGGACCTATACACCGGGGAGCTGTTTTTT. Translating it yields CASSGRDLYTGELFF.

This clonotype was counted ten times or more. The chain carries TRBV5-1 and TRBJ2-7; no definite D call. Trimming took off 0 bases at V and 0 bases at J, with 7 bases between the two ends. The CDR3 totals 14 residues. The germline V gene has CDR1 SGHRS and CDR2 YFSETQ. CDR3 protein: CASSLASNSYEQYF. DNA of the CDR3: TGCGCCAGCAGCTTGGCCTCGAACTCCTACGAGCAGTACTTC.

This clonotype came up many times. J is TRBJ1-1 and V is TRBV2; 9 bases map to TRBD1. The CDR3 totals 14 residues. CDR1 and CDR2 from the germline V gene are SNHLY and FYNNEI. The J segment lost 6 bases and the V segment lost 5 bases, leaving 7 bases of the junction unmatched. CDR3 DNA: TGTGCCAGCAGTTTCAAACAGGGGGCGGCTGAAGCTTTCTTT. It specifies CASSFKQGAAEAFF.

This clonotype was counted at least ten times. V usage is TRBV12-3 or TRBV12-4 and J usage is TRBJ1-4; maybe TRBD1 (6 bases). The germline V and J ends were trimmed by 5 bases and 0 bases, with 10 bases remaining between them. The CDR3 is 15 residues long. CDR3 in DNA: TGTGCCAGCAGTCTTAGGACAGCAACTAATGAAAAACTGTTTTTT. Translation gives CASSLRTATNEKLFF.